The clone carrying this T cell receptor (beta chain) came up a few times. No antigen is known for it. Mismatch with germline at one junction end may stem from a read error. With the Oncomine TCR Beta short-read assay, DNA from cultured CD4+ T cells was sequenced. TCRdb itself ran the PCR reads through MiXCR, one entry per CDR3 protein. The sample has thousands of distinct CDR3 sequences, less than 45% seen once; the top ten hold 25% to 35%. This CDR3 spans 14 amino acids. The sample's treatment: roughly 10-day PBMC culture with coronavirus spike peptide pools or control peptides (ViraFEST assay). This sample was taken from a study of vaccination and CD4 T cells after COVID-19. Study overall: The convalescents, six males and four females, included two who were Hispanic.

Study-level findings and limits: Convalescent participants were relatively few, and none had early post-infection timepoints studied.

The V and J genes are TRBV12-3 or TRBV12-4 and TRBJ1-2; D remains unclear. This receptor was taken from a human donor who had recovered from COVID-19. Material: CD4+ T cells from blood, cultured in vitro. The CDR3 nucleotides are TGTGCCAGCAGTCCTATTGGGCTCATGTATGCCTACACCTTC. It codes for CASSPIGLMYAYTF.